This TCR beta chain came from a study of siplizumab effects on memory and regulatory T cells. Overall study results and limits: Whether proliferating Tregs in siplizumab cultures suppress was not functionally confirmed. Apparently more diverse than memory cells, naive T cells also seemed major alloresponse contributors. Siplizumab gave mappable alloreactive CD4+ clones an average Treg-derived fraction of over 65%, against roughly 29% in controls. Naive or memory phenotype was unassignable for roughly 75-95% of proliferating CD4+ or CD8+ clones.

Turning to this clone: No antigen is known for it.

In germline, CDR1 is SEHNR, CDR2 FQNEAQ (reference sequence). The CDR3 has 15 amino acids. The ends were cut back, 10 bases at V and 5 bases at J, with 23 bases in the middle. Libraries were prepared by immunoSEQ multiplex PCR; TCRdb keeps only in-frame clonotypes and omits some of them. The table has about 100,000 clones, 94% seen once. Specimen: Tregs sorted from blood. J is TRBJ2-5 and V is TRBV7-9; D possibly corresponds to TRBD2 (6 bases). This sequence was found in a human donor in good health. The CDR3 DNA is TGTGCCACCCAAAATTCACGGGCGGGGACGGAGACCCAGTACTTC. Protein sequence: CATQNSRAGTETQYF.